This T cell receptor (beta chain) was recovered during a study of relationships among human T cell subsets. TCR alpha and beta CDR3s were amplified from mRNA by semiquantitative ARM-PCR. In ARM-PCR, communal superprimers followed tagged nested gene-specific primers for exponential amplification. Exonuclease cleared nested primers, then first-round products were reamplified. TCRdb reprocessed the multiplex PCR reads with MiXCR, giving one entry per CDR3 protein. The sample holds approximately 15,000 distinct CDR3 sequences; around three fifths are singletons and the top ten take 35%. This clonotype turned up a few times. The antigen remains unidentified. The ends lost 4 bases at V and 0 bases at J; junction bases unmatched: 6. CDR3 length: 16 residues. Germline V lookup: CDR1 SNHLY, CDR2 FYNNEI. Study findings and constraints: A CD4+CD8+ double-positive population could not be excluded by bead sorting. Th1, Th2 and regulatory T cells shared many CDR3 sequences.

The specimen was total T cells sorted from blood. The V call is TRBV2, the J call TRBJ2-3; 8 bases map to TRBD2. This TCR came from a man in his forties or fifties in good health. The CDR3 DNA reads as TGTGCCAGCAGTGCCCCGGGACTAGGGAGCACAGATACGCAGTATTTT. This sequence encodes CASSAPGLGSTDTQYF.